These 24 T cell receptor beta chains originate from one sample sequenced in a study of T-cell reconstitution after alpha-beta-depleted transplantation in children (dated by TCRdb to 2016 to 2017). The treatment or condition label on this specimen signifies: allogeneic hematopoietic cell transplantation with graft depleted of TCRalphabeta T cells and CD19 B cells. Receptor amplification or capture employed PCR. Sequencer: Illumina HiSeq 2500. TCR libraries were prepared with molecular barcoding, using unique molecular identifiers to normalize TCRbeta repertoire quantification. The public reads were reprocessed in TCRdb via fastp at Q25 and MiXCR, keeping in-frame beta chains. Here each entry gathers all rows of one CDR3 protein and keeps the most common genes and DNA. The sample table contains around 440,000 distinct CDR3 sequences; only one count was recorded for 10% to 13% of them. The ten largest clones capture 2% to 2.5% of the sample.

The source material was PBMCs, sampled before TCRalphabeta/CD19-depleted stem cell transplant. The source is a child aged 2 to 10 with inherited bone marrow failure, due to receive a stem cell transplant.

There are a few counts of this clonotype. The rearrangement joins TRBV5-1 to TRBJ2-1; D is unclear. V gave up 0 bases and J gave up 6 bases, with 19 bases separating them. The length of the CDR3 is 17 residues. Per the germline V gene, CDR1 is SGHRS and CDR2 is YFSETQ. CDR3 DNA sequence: TGCGCCAGCAGCTTGGTAGGGTCTCCCCCCGGCCTCAATGAGCAGTTCTTC. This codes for CASSLVGSPPGLNEQFF.

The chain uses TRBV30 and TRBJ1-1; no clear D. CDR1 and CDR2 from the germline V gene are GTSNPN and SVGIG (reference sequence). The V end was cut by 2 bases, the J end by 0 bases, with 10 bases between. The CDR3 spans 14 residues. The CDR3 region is CAWSFVRVNTEAFF. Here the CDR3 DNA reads TGTGCCTGGAGTTTCGTCCGGGTGAACACTGAAGCTTTCTTT.

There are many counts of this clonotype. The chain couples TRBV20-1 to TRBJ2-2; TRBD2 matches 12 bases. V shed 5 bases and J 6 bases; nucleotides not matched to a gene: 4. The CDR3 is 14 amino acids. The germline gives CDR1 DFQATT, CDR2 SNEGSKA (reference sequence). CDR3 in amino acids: CSAPGLAGSGELFF. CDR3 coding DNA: TGCAGTGCTCCGGGACTAGCGGGCTCCGGGGAGCTGTTTTTT.

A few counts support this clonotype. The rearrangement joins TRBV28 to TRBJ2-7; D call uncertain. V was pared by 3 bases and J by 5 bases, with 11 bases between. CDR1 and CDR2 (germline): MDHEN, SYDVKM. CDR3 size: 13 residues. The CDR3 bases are TGTGCCAGCAGTTTCAGGCTAGGAGACGAGCAGTACTTC. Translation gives CASSFRLGDEQYF.

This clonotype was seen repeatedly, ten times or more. CDR3 sequence reads: CASSPVAGLEGNEQFF. CDR3 bases: TGCGCCAGCAGCCCCGTAGCGGGACTGGAAGGCAATGAGCAGTTCTTC. The J gene is TRBJ2-1, the V gene TRBV4-3; TRBD2 agrees at 8 bases. This CDR3 is built from 16 residues. The trim removed 4 bases at V and 6 bases at J, leaving 11 bases unmatched. Germline V gives CDR1 LGHNA, CDR2 YSLEER.

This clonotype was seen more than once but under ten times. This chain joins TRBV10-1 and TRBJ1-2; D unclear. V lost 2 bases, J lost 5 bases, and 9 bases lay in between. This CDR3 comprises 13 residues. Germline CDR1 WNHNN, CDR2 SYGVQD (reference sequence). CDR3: CASSESRRYGYTF. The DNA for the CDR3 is TGCGCCAGCAGTGAGAGTAGGAGATATGGCTACACCTTC.

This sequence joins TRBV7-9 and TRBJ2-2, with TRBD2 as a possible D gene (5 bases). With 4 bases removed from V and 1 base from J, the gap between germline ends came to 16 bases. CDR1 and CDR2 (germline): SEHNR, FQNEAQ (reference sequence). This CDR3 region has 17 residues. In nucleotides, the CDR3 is TGTGCCAGCAGCTCCGATTTCGCGACTAAGAACACCGGGGAGCTGTTTTTT. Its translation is CASSSDFATKNTGELFF.

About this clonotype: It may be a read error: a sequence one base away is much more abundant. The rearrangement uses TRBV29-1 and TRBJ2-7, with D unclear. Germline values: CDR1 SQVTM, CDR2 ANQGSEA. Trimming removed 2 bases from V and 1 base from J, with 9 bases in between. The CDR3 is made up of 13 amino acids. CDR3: CSVELGPSYEQYF. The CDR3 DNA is TGCAGCGTTGAATTAGGACCGTCCTACGAGCAGTACTTC.

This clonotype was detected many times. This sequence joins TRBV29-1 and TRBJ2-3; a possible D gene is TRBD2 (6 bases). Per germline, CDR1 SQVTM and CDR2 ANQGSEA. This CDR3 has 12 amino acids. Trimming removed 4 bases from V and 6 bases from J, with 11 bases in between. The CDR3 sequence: CSVGTTRDTQYF. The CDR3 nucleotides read TGCAGCGTTGGGACTACCAGGGATACGCAGTATTTT.

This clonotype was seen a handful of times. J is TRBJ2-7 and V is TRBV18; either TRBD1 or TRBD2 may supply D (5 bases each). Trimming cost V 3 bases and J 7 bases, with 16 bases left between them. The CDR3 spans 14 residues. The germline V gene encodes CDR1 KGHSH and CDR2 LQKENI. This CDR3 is CASSPRLGRVEQYF. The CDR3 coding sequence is TGTGCCAGCTCACCTCGCTTGGGACGCGTGGAGCAGTACTTC.

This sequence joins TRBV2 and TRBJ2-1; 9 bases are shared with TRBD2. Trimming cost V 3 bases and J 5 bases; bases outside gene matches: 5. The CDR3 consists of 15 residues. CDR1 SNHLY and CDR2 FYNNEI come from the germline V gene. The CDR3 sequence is CASSDLRGGDNEQFF. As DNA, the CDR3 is TGTGCCAGCAGTGATCTGCGGGGGGGGGACAATGAGCAGTTCTTC.

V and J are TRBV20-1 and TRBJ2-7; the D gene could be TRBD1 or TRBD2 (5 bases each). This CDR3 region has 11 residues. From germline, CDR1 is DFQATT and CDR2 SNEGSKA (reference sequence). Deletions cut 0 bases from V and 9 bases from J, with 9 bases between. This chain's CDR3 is CSARDTRGQYF. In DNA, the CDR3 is TGCAGTGCTAGAGATACGAGGGGGCAGTACTTC.

The CDR3 sequence: CSARDPRGPAGSYNEQFF. CDR3 DNA sequence: TGCAGTGCTAGAGATCCCCGGGGACCAGCCGGCTCCTACAATGAGCAGTTCTTC. The rearrangement uses TRBV20-1 and TRBJ2-1; D possibly uses TRBD1 or TRBD2 (5 bases each). The CDR3 is 18 residues long. Trimming left V 0 bases short and J 0 bases short, with 18 bases between. Germline CDR1 reads DFQATT; CDR2 reads SNEGSKA (reference sequence).

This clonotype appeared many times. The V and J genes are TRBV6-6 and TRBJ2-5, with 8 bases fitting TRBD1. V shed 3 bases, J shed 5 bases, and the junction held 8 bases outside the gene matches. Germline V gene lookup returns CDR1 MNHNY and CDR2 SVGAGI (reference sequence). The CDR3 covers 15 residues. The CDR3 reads CASSYTGTGWETQYF. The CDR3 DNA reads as TGTGCCAGCAGTTATACCGGGACAGGCTGGGAGACCCAGTACTTC.

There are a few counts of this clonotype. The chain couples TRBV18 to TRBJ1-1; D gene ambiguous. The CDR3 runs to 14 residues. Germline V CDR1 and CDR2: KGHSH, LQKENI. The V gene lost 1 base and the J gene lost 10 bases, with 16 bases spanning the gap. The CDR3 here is CASSPRRGAEGAFF. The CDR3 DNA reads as TGTGCCAGCTCACCACGGCGGGGAGCGGAGGGAGCTTTCTTT.

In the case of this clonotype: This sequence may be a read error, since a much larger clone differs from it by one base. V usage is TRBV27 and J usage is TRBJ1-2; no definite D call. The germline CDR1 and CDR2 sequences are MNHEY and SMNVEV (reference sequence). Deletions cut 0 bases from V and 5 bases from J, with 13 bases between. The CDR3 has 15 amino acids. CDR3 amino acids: CASSLSRSAGYGYTF. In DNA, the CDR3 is TGTGCCAGCAGTTTATCCCGATCGGCGGGATATGGCTACACCTTC.

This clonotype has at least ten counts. CDR3 DNA sequence: TGCAGTGCTAGACTGCATAACACCGGGGAGCTGTTTTTT. Amino acids: CSARLHNTGELFF. This chain connects TRBV20-1 to TRBJ2-2; D remains unclear. From germline, CDR1 is DFQATT and CDR2 SNEGSKA (reference sequence). The V gene lost 2 bases and the J gene lost 2 bases, with 6 bases spanning the gap. The CDR3 runs to 13 residues.

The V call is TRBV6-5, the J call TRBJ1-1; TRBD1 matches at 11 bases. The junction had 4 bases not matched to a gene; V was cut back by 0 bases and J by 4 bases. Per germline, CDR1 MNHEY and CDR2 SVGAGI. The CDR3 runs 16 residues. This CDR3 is CASSYSAGTGGTEAFF. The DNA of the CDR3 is TGTGCCAGCAGTTACTCCGCCGGGACAGGGGGCACTGAAGCTTTCTTT.

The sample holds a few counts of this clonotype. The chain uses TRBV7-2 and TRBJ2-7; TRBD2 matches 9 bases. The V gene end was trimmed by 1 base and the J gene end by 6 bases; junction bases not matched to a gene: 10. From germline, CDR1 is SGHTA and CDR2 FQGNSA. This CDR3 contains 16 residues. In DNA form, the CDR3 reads TGTGCCAGCAGCTTAGTTAGCGCGGGAGGGCCTGCCGAGCAGTACTTC. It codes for CASSLVSAGGPAEQYF.

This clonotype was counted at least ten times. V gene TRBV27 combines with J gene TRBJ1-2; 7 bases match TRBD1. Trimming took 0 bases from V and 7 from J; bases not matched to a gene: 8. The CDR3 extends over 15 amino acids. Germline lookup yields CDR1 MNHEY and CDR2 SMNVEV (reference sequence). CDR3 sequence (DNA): TGTGCCAGCAGTTTATCCTTCGGGACAGTCCTTGGCTACACCTTC. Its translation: CASSLSFGTVLGYTF.

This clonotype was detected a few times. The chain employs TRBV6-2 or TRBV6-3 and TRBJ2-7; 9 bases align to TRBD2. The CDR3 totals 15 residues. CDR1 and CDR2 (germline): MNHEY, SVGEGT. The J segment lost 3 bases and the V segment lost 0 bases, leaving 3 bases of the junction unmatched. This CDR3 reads CASSYSGSGSYEQYF. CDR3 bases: TGTGCCAGCAGTTACTCGGGTAGCGGGAGCTACGAGCAGTACTTC.

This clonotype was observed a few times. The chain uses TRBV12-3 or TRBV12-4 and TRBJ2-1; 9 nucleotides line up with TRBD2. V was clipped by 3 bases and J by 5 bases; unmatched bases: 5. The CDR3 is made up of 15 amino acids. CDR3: CASSFGLAINNEQFF. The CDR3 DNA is TGTGCCAGCAGTTTCGGACTAGCGATAAACAATGAGCAGTTCTTC.

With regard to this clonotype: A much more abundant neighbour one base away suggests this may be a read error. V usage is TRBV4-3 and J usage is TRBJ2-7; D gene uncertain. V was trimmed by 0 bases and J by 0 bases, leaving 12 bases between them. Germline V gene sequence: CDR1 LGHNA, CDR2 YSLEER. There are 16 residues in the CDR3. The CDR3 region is CASSQDPSAPSYEQYF. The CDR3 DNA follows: TGCGCCAGCAGCCAAGATCCCAGCGCACCCTCCTACGAGCAGTACTTC.

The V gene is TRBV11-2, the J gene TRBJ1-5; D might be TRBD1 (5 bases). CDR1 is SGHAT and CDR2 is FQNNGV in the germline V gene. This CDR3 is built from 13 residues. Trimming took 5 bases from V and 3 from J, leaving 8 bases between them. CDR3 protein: CASSVGTNQPQHF. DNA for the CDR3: TGTGCCAGCAGCGTAGGGACCAATCAGCCCCAGCATTTT.